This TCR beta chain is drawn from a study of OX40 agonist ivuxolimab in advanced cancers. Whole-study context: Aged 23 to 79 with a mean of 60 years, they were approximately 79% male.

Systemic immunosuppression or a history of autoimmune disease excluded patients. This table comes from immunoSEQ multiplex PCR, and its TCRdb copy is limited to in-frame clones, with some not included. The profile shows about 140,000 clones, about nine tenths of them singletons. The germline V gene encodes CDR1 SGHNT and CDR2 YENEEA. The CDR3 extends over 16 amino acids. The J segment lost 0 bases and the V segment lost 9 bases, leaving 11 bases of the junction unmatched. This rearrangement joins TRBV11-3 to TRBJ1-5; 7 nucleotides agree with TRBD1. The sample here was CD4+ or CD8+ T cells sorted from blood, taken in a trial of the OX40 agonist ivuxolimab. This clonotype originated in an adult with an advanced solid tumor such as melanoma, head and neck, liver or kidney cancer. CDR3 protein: CARIRQGCYSNQPQHF. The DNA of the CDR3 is TGTGCCAGGATTAGACAGGGCTGTTATAGCAATCAGCCCCAGCATTTT.